A single T cell receptor beta chain is shown here with its context. Its matching antigen is unknown. An oligo carrying a UMI was ligated to the cDNA 3' end. The first PCR ran around 4 cycles with an equimolar RC1.1 and RC1.2 beta primer mix. TCRdb re-called the UMI-ligation and nested PCR reads through MiXCR, storing one row per CDR3 protein. The sample carries 45,000 to 65,000 distinct CDR3 sequences, around 12% recorded once. The data derive from a study of quantifying T cell responses using KT2 cells. About the research overall: RNA was reverse transcribed with TCR alpha and beta constant-region primers. Estimated efficiency of the T4 ligation step was above 8.5% under optimum conditions. Study-wide points: Even the lowest spike-in, about one KT2 cell per 100,000 PBMC, yielded detectable KT2 sequences. Input KT2 cell number predicted KT2 alpha and beta sequence counts linearly over several orders of magnitude.

Fixed numbers of PBMC received varying amounts of KT2 cells. This CDR3 is built from 12 residues. The germline CDR1 and CDR2 sequences are MNHEY and SVGAGI. Trimming took 9 bases from V and 6 from J, leaving 11 bases between them. Source material: PBMCs spiked with cells of the T cell clone KT2. The chain carries TRBV6-5 and TRBJ1-4; D not resolved. This TCR was sampled from a human donor. DNA of the CDR3: TGTGCCAGTGCGGGGAGTGATGAAAAACTGTTTTTT. It codes for CASAGSDEKLFF.